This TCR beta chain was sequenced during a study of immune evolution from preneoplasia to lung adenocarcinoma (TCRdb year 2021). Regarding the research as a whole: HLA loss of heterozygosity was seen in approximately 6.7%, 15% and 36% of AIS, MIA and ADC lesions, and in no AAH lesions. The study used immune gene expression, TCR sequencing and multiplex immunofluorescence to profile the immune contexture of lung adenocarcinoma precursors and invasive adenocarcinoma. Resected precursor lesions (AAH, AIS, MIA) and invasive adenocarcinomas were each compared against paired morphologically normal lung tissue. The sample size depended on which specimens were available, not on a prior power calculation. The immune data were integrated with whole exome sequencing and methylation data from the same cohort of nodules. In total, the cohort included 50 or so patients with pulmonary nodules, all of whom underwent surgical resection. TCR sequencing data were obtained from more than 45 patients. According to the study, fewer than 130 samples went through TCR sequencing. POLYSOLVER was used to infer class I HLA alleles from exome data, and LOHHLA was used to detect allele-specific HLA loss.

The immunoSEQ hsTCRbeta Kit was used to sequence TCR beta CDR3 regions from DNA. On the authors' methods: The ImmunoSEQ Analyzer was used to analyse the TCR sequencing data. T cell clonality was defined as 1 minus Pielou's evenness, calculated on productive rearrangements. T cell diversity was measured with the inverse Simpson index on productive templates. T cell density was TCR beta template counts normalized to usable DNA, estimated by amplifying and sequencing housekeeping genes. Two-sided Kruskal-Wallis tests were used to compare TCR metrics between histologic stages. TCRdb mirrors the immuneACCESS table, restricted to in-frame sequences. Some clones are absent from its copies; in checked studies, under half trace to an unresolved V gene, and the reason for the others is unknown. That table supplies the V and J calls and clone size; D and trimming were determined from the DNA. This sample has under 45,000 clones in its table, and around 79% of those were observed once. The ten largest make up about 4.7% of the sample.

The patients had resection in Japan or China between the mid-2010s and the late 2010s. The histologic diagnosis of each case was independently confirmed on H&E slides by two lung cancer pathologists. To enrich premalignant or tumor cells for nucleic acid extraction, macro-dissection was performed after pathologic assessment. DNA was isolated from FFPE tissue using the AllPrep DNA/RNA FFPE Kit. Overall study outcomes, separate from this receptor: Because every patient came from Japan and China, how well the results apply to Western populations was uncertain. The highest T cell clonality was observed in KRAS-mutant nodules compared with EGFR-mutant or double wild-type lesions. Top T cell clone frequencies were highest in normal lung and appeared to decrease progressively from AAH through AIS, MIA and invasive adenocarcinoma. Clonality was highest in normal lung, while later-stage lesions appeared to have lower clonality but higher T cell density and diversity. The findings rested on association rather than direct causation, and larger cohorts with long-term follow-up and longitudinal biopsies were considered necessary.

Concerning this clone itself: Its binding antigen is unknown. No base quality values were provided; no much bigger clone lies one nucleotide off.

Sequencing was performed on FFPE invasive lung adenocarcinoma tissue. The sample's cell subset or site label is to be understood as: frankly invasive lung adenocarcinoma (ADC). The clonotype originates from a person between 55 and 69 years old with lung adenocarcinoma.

The DNA is TGTGCCAGCAGACCACAGGGGAGCTATGGCTACACCTTC. Translated, this is CASRPQGSYGYTF. In this chain, TRBV27 is recombined with TRBJ1-2; 7 central bases correspond to TRBD1. Trimming takes 6 bases off V and 4 bases off J; junction bases not matched to a gene: 5. The CDR3, from cysteine to phenylalanine, totals 13 residues. Kept here is only the CDR3 DNA, which spans 39 bases and is read in frame from base 1. CDR1 and CDR2, looked up from the germline V gene (reference sequence), are MNHEY and SMNVEV.